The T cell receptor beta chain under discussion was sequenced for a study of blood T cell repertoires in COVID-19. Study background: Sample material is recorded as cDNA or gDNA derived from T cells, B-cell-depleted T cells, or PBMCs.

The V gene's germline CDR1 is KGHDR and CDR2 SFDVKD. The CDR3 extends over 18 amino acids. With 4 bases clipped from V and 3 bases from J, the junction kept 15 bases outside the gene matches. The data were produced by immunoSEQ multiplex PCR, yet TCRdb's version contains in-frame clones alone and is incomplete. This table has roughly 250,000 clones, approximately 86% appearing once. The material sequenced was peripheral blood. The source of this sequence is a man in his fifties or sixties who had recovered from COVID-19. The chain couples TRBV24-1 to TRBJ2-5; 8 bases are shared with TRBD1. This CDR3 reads CATSDKTAPGGWEETQYF. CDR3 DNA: TGTGCCACCAGTGACAAAACCGCCCCAGGGGGCTGGGAAGAGACCCAGTACTTC.